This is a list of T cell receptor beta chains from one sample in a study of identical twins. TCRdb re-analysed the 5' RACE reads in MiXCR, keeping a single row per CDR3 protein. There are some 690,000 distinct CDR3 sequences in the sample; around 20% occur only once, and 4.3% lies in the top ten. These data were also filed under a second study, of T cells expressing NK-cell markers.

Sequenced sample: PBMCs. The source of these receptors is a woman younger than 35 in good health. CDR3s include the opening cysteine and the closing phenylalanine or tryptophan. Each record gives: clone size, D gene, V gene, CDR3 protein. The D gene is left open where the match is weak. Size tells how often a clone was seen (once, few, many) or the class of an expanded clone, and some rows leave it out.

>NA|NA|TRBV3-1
CASSLQGTSYEQYF
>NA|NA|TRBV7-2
CASSFIAVNEKLFF
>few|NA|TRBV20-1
CSAPGQGRVAGELFF
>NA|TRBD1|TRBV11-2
CASSLSLLSLTGGAAYEQYF
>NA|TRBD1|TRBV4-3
CASRDLPGGAGTGELFF
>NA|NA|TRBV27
CASSSYDGNTEAFF
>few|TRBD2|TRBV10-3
CAISDTSGRVTDTQYF
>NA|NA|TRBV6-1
CASRLPQGRTDTQYF
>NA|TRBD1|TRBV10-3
CAISADRVNGELFF
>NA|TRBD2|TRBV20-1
CSARDRSGGAREQFF
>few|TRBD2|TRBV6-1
CASSVIAGGSSYNEQFF
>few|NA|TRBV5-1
CASSRGTVSEQYF
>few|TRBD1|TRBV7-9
CASSKRDSQQETQYF
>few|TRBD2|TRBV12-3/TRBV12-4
CASSLKTSGRARENEQFF
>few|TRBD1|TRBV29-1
CSVCRDQGAYEQYF